This passage covers 20 T cell receptor beta chains from one sample sequenced in a study of neurological immune-mediated disorders (dated by TCRdb to the late 2010s). The library was built by means of 5' RACE. Sequencer: Illumina HiSeq 2500. TCRdb's own reprocessing of the public reads used fastp at Q25 and MiXCR and kept productive beta chains. Entries are consolidated by CDR3 protein sequence, retaining the most common genes and DNA. This sample holds about 80,000 distinct CDR3 sequences; roughly 9.9% were observed only once. In total, the top ten clones hold 1.7% of the sample. The sample consisted of PBMCs. The receptor source for this set is a man in his fifties or sixties in good health.

This clonotype was detected many times. This chain joins TRBV29-1 and TRBJ1-3; 10 bases are a match to TRBD1. CDR3 length: 17 amino acids. V shed 4 bases, J shed 0 bases, and the junction held 9 bases outside the gene matches. Germline-derived CDR1 and CDR2 are SQVTM and ANQGSEA. The CDR3 DNA follows: TGCAGCGTTGGAGAAGGACAGGGGGTTTACTCTGGAAACACCATATATTTT. Protein: CSVGEGQGVYSGNTIYF.

This clonotype was observed many times. V and J are TRBV12-3 or TRBV12-4 and TRBJ2-1; D gene unclear. The CDR3 loop spans 10 amino acids. Trimming pared 4 bases from V and 8 bases from J, leaving 3 bases between. The CDR3 bases are TGTGCCAGCAGTTACGATGAGCAGTTCTTC. This gives the protein CASSYDEQFF.

The CDR3 bases are TGCAGTGCTAGAGATCCACTAGCGGGAGTAGGTACCGGGGAGCTGTTTTTT. Translation gives CSARDPLAGVGTGELFF. V gene TRBV20-1 combines with J gene TRBJ2-2; 11 bases match TRBD2. CDR3 length: 17 amino acids. Germline V lookup: CDR1 DFQATT, CDR2 SNEGSKA (reference sequence). After removal of 0 bases from V and 5 bases from J, the junction contained 8 bases not matched to a gene.

This clonotype was counted at least ten times. The J gene is TRBJ1-4, the V gene TRBV5-1; 9 bases match TRBD1. The CDR3 is 15 amino acids. V was pared by 1 base and J by 8 bases, with 6 bases of the junction left unmatched. The germline V gene has CDR1 SGHRS and CDR2 YFSETQ. The chain's CDR3 is CASSLLGQGSEKLFF. The CDR3 bases are TGCGCCAGCAGCTTGCTGGGACAGGGAAGCGAAAAACTGTTTTTT.

This clonotype was seen at least ten times. The rearrangement joins TRBV9 to TRBJ1-2; D possibly corresponds to TRBD1 (5 bases). V lost 0 bases and J lost 5, with 11 bases in between. CDR3 length: 14 residues. Germline values: CDR1 SGDLS, CDR2 YYNGEE. The CDR3 region is CASSVDAGTYGYTF. CDR3 coding DNA: TGTGCCAGCAGCGTAGATGCAGGGACTTATGGCTACACCTTC.

In this sample, this clonotype turned up a few times. This chain connects TRBV2 to TRBJ2-3; the D gene is possibly TRBD2 (5 bases). Germline V lookup: CDR1 SNHLY, CDR2 FYNNEI. The CDR3 extends over 17 amino acids. V was clipped by 0 bases and J by 0 bases, with 13 bases between them. CDR3 protein: CASSEAGLAPSTDTQYF. For the CDR3, the DNA is TGTGCCAGCAGTGAAGCTGGGCTAGCCCCTAGCACAGATACGCAGTATTTT. The whole variable domain, remainder taken from reference TRBV2 and TRBJ2-3, is EPEVTQTPSHQVTQMGQEVILRCVPISNHLYFYWYRQILGQKVEFLVSFYNNEISEKSEIFDDQFSVERPDGSNFTLKIRSTKLEDSAMYFCASSEAGLAPSTDTQYFGPGTRLTVL.

With respect to this clonotype: A clone one base away is much larger, so this may be a read error. The chain uses TRBV29-1 and TRBJ2-3, with D perhaps matching TRBD2 (5 bases). This CDR3 comprises 11 residues. Germline V gives CDR1 SQVTM, CDR2 ANQGSEA. V shed 7 bases and J shed 2 bases, with 7 bases lying between them. The CDR3 is CSETNTDTQYF. CDR3 sequence (DNA): TGCAGCGAGACTAACACAGATACGCAGTATTTT.

This clonotype has ten or more counts. The chain carries TRBV5-1 and TRBJ2-5; D unresolved. Trimming removed 9 bases at V and 2 bases at J, with 17 bases between. Germline values: CDR1 SGHRS, CDR2 YFSETQ. The CDR3 spans 14 residues. The CDR3 region is CATRRVPAQETQYF. DNA of the CDR3: TGCGCCACCCGACGGGTCCCAGCACAAGAGACCCAGTACTTC.

This clonotype was seen repeatedly, ten times or more. No DNA is shown, since the ends of the CDR3 on it are uncertain; the CDR3 is the one TCRdb lists. This chain joins TRBV20-1 and TRBJ1-1. CDR1 and CDR2 (germline): DFQATT, SNEGSKA (reference sequence). The CDR3 spans 15 amino acids, including both terminal residues. CDR3 sequence reads: CSARATPSLNTEAFF.

The table lists this clonotype with many counts. The chain recombines TRBV25-1 with TRBJ2-2; no definite D call. The V gene's germline CDR1 is MGHDK and CDR2 SYGVNS. The CDR3 loop spans 13 amino acids. Trimming took 8 bases from V and 0 from J, leaving 7 bases between them. CDR3 nucleotide sequence: TGTGCCAGCCTGACAACGAACACCGGGGAGCTGTTTTTT. Amino acids: CASLTTNTGELFF.

This clonotype occurred many times. The chain links TRBV4-1 to TRBJ1-6; TRBD1 aligns across 10 bases. CDR1 and CDR2 (germline): MGHRA, YSYEKL. V trimming: 2 bases; J trimming: 10 bases; junction bases outside the gene matches: 8. The CDR3 has 16 amino acids. DNA for the CDR3: TGCGCCAGCAGCCAAACCCGGGACAGGGGAACCTCACCCCTCCACTTT. This translates into CASSQTRDRGTSPLHF.

The rearrangement joins TRBV7-2 to TRBJ2-5; TRBD1 aligns across 7 bases. Looked up from germline, CDR1 is SGHTA and CDR2 is FQGNSA. The CDR3 has 17 residues. V dropped 1 base and J dropped 1; count of bases not matched to a gene: 9. CDR3 residues: CASSLGRTGGVQETQYF. CDR3 bases: TGTGCCAGCAGCTTAGGCAGGACAGGTGGGGTCCAAGAGACCCAGTACTTC.

This clonotype was seen ten or more times. CDR3 nucleotide sequence: TGCGCCAGCAGCCCCGCCGACAGACGCACAGATACGCAGTATTTT. Translated, it gives CASSPADRRTDTQYF. The chain recombines TRBV5-1 with TRBJ2-3, with D possibly being TRBD1 (5 bases). V was trimmed by 4 bases and J by 1 base, leaving 13 bases between them. This CDR3 has 15 residues. CDR1 and CDR2 from the germline V gene are SGHRS and YFSETQ.

This clonotype has at least ten counts. V and J are TRBV20-1 and TRBJ2-7, with 7 bases fitting TRBD2. Germline CDR1 DFQATT, CDR2 SNEGSKA (reference sequence). The CDR3 extends over 13 amino acids. Unmatched junction bases numbered 14, after V lost 6 bases and J lost 9 bases. CDR3 region: CSAHRPGGVGQYF. DNA for the CDR3: TGCAGTGCCCACCGCCCGGGGGGAGTAGGGCAGTACTTC.

The genes are TRBV27 and TRBJ2-2; D remains unclear. Germline assignment: CDR1 MNHEY and CDR2 SMNVEV (reference sequence). Trimming stripped 3 bases from V and 0 bases from J, with 8 bases between. The CDR3 loop spans 15 amino acids. The CDR3 protein is CASSFYRANTGELFF. The CDR3 coding sequence is TGTGCCAGCAGTTTCTACAGAGCGAACACCGGGGAGCTGTTTTTT.

This clonotype was observed at least ten times. The chain is built from TRBV7-2 and TRBJ2-7, with TRBD1 identical over 8 bases. The CDR3 contains 15 residues. CDR1 SGHTA and CDR2 FQGNSA come from the germline V gene. The trim removed 4 bases at V and 0 bases at J, leaving 5 bases unmatched. The CDR3 region is CASSSRTGHSYEQYF. The CDR3 DNA follows: TGTGCCAGCAGCTCCCGGACAGGGCACTCCTACGAGCAGTACTTC.

About this clonotype itself: In this CDR3 the conserved last residue, phenylalanine or tryptophan, is missing, so a read error is likely. This chain links TRBV7-2 with TRBJ2-1; no clear D gene. Looked up from germline, CDR1 is SGHTA and CDR2 is FQGNSA. The CDR3 sequence is 10 residues long. V dropped 3 bases and J dropped 7 bases, with 1 base sitting between them. CDR3 in amino acids: CASSFNEQFL. The CDR3 DNA is TGTGCCAGCAGCTTTAATGAGCAGTTCTTA.

This clonotype has a count of ten or more. The chain uses TRBV7-2 and TRBJ2-1; D is ambiguous. Per the germline V gene, CDR1 is SGHTA and CDR2 is FQGNSA. V was cut by 0 bases and J by 13 bases, with 10 bases left in between. The CDR3 is made up of 12 amino acids. CDR3 nucleotide sequence: TGTGCCAGCAGCTTAGCCTTGGATTTTCAGTTCTTC. Protein product: CASSLALDFQFF.

This clonotype was observed many times. This chain joins TRBV4-3 and TRBJ2-5, with 12 bases that match TRBD2. The length of the CDR3 is 16 residues. Germline V gene sequence: CDR1 LGHNA, CDR2 YSLEER. V gave up 4 bases and J gave up 3 bases; unmatched junction bases: 6. The chain's CDR3 is CASSLLGLAGKETQYF. CDR3 in DNA: TGCGCCAGCAGCCTCCTCGGACTAGCGGGGAAAGAGACCCAGTACTTC.

This clonotype was picked up many times. The chain joins TRBV29-1 to TRBJ2-3, with 7 bases matching TRBD2. Germline V CDR1 and CDR2: SQVTM, ANQGSEA. The ends lost 6 bases at V and 4 bases at J; junction bases unmatched: 7. This CDR3 spans 13 amino acids. In DNA form, the CDR3 reads TGCAGCGTCCTAAAGCGGGATTCAGATACGCAGTATTTT. Translated, it gives CSVLKRDSDTQYF.